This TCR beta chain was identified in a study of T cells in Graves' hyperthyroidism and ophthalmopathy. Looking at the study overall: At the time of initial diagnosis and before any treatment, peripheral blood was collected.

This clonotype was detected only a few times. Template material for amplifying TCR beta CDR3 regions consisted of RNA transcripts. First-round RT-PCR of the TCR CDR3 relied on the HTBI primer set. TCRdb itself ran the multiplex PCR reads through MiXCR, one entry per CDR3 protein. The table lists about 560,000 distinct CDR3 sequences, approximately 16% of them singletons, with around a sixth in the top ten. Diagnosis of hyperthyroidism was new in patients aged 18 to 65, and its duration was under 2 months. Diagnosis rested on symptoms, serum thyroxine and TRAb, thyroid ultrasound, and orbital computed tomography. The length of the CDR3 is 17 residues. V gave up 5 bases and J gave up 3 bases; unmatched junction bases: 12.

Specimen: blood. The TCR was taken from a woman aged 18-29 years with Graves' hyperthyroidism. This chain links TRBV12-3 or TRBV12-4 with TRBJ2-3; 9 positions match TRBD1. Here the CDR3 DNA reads TGTGCCAGCAGTCCCCCCCCAAGGACAGGGGAGACAGATACGCAGTATTTT. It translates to CASSPPPRTGETDTQYF.